The 2 T cell receptor beta chains listed next were all sequenced from one sample in a study of T cells in Graves' hyperthyroidism and ophthalmopathy (dated by TCRdb to about 2019). Receptor libraries were prepared by multiplex PCR. Sequencing was performed on an Illumina HiSeq 2000. TCR beta CDR3 regions were amplified from RNA transcripts. For the first round of RT-PCR on the TCR CDR3, the HTBI primer set was used together with the Qiagen OneStep RT-PCR kit. Using fastp at Q25 and MiXCR, TCRdb reprocessed the public reads and kept productive beta chains. Identical CDR3 proteins give one entry, which carries the most common genes and DNA. This sample is represented by fewer than 700,000 distinct CDR3 sequences; 15% to 20% of them were singletons. 3.8% of the sample is held by the ten biggest clonotypes. The sequenced sample consisted of blood. Receptors were obtained from a woman aged 30 to 39 with Graves' hyperthyroidism.

The rearrangement links TRBV19 to TRBJ1-1; tentative D call: TRBD1 (5 bases). V dropped 3 bases and J dropped 1 base, with 12 bases sitting between them. The CDR3 extends over 15 amino acids. Germline lookup yields CDR1 LNHDA and CDR2 SQIVND (reference sequence). DNA for the CDR3: TGTGCCAGTAGTATTGGTGGACAAGCGAACACTGAAGCTTTCTTT. Translation gives CASSIGGQANTEAFF.

The table lists this clonotype with a few counts. The chain carries TRBV2 and TRBJ1-1, with TRBD1 matching over 7 bases. The germline CDR1 and CDR2 sequences are SNHLY and FYNNEI. The V and J ends lost 5 bases and 4 bases, in that order; junction bases with no gene match: 10. CDR3 size: 15 residues. The DNA of the CDR3 is TGTGCCAGCAGTCCCGACAGGGCTTCGGGCACTGAAGCTTTCTTT. This encodes CASSPDRASGTEAFF. Combining the CDR3 with reference TRBV2 and TRBJ1-1 gives the whole variable domain EPEVTQTPSHQVTQMGQEVILRCVPISNHLYFYWYRQILGQKVEFLVSFYNNEISEKSEIFDDQFSVERPDGSNFTLKIRSTKLEDSAMYFCASSPDRASGTEAFFGQGTRLTVV.